This is a list of T cell receptor beta chains from one sample in a study of T cell responses to AZD1222 COVID-19 vaccine. The protocol was immunoSEQ multiplex PCR, while the TCRdb copy is restricted to in-frame clones and leaves out a portion. The data show hundreds of thousands of clones, with approximately 94% seen just once and roughly 0.6% held by the top ten. The sequences come from peripheral blood, collected 28 days after the second AZD1222 dose. The receptors come from an adult who received the AZD1222 COVID-19 vaccine. The CDR3 runs from the conserved cysteine through the conserved F or W. D genes are given only for firm matches.

TRBV5-8	TRBJ2-3	.	CASSRGHRDTQYF	TGTGCCAGCAGCCGGGGACACAGGGATACGCAGTATTTT
TRBV2	TRBJ2-1	.	CASSDPQRSSYNEQFF	TGTGCCAGCAGTGATCCCCAGCGAAGCTCCTACAATGAGCAGTTCTTC
TRBV18	TRBJ1-4	TRBD1	CASSRGTDEKLFF	TGTGCCAGCTCGAGGGGGACAGATGAAAAACTGTTTTTT
TRBV27	TRBJ1-5	.	CASSLSAGWDQPQHF	TGTGCCAGCAGTTTATCGGCAGGGTGGGATCAGCCCCAGCATTTT
TRBV10-3	TRBJ1-6	.	CAISAQVHSPLHF	TGTGCCATCAGTGCTCAGGTTCATTCACCCCTCCACTTT
TRBV28	TRBJ1-5	.	CASSLLSTQPQHF	TGTGCCAGCAGTTTATTATCCACCCAGCCCCAGCATTTT
TRBV6-5	TRBJ1-5	TRBD1	CASSRGTGVNQPQHF	TGTGCCAGCAGCCGGGGGACAGGGGTTAATCAGCCCCAGCATTTT
TRBV14	TRBJ1-2	.	CASSTDLYGYTF	TGTGCCAGCAGCACGGACCTTTATGGCTACACCTTC
TRBV6-1	TRBJ2-7	.	CASSEAHLSSYEQYF	TGTGCCAGCAGTGAAGCACACTTAAGCTCCTACGAGCAGTACTTC
TRBV19	TRBJ2-1	.	CASGRGSPLLNEQFF	TGTGCCAGTGGTCGCGGCAGCCCCCTGCTCAATGAGCAGTTCTTC
TRBV12-5	TRBJ1-3	.	CASGSDSGNTIYF	TGTGCTAGTGGTTCGGACTCTGGAAACACCATATATTTT
TRBV18	TRBJ1-3	.	CASSPALSSGNTIYF	TGTGCCAGCTCACCGGCCCTGAGCTCTGGAAACACCATATATTTT